This TCR beta chain was captured in a study of blood T cells in healthy people across ages. Points from the study as a whole: In long-lived donors, naive CD4+ cell counts and diversity exceeded those of aged donors.

Of note for this clonotype: The target antigen is unknown.

The CDR3 sequence is 13 residues long. CDR1 is DFQATT, CDR2 SNEGSKA, per germline (reference sequence). J gave up 8 bases and V 6 bases, and 7 bases lay outside the gene matches. The authors ran a second PCR of roughly 7 to 11 cycles using a sample-barcoded 5' primer and a J-beta primer mix. In TCRdb, the 5' RACE reads were re-called with MiXCR into one record per CDR3 protein. The data show roughly 900,000 distinct CDR3 sequences, less than 35% seen once. Caucasian, healthy and from Russia, the donors were aged between 6 and 90. The TCR was taken from a woman aged 80 or over in good health. The sample comprised blood. V usage is TRBV20-1 and J usage is TRBJ1-4; 9 bases are shared with TRBD1. Here the CDR3 reads CSAPGQGTEKLFF. As DNA, the CDR3 is TGCAGTGCCCCAGGACAGGGGACGGAAAAACTGTTTTTT.